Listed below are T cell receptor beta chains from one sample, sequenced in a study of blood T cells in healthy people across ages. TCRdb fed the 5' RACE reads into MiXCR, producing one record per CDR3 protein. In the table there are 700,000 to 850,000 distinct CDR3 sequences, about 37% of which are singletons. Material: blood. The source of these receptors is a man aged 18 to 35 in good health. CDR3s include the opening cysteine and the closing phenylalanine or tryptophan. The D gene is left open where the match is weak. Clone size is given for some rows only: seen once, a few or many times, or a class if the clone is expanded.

DNA: TGTGCCAGCAGTAAAACAGGGGCGCTATCCCCTAATGGCTACACCTTC
CDR3: CASSKTGALSPNGYTF
D: TRBD1
J: TRBJ1-2
size: many
V: TRBV6-5

DNA: TGTGCCAGCAGCTTGGGACATAACAATCAGCCCCAGCATTTT
CDR3: CASSLGHNNQPQHF
D: .
J: TRBJ1-5
size: .
V: TRBV7-8

DNA: TGTGCCAGCTCACCTGGGATACAAGAGACCCAGTACTTC
CDR3: CASSPGIQETQYF
D: .
J: TRBJ2-5
size: many
V: TRBV18

DNA: TGTGCCAGCAGCCTGGAGGGAACGCATGGCTACACCTTC
CDR3: CASSLEGTHGYTF
D: .
J: TRBJ1-2
size: .
V: TRBV27

DNA: TGTAGTGCTAGAGTCGGTCCCCTGGACACCGGGGAGCTGTTTTTT
CDR3: CSARVGPLDTGELFF
D: .
J: TRBJ2-2
size: .
V: TRBV20-1

DNA: TGTGCCAGCAGTTTAGGCGGGGGACCCTACAATGAGCAGTTCTTC
CDR3: CASSLGGGPYNEQFF
D: TRBD2
J: TRBJ2-1
size: many
V: TRBV12-3/TRBV12-4

DNA: TGTGCCAGCAGCTTAGAGGCGACGATGCCGCATGAGCAGTTCTTC
CDR3: CASSLEATMPHEQFF
D: .
J: TRBJ2-1
size: .
V: TRBV7-2

DNA: TGTGCCAGCACCTGGACAAGGGGTCGGAACACTGAAGCTTTCTTT
CDR3: CASTWTRGRNTEAFF
D: .
J: TRBJ1-1
size: .
V: TRBV12-3/TRBV12-4

DNA: TGCGCCAGCAGCGCCGGGACGGGCAACAATCAGCCCCAGCATTTT
CDR3: CASSAGTGNNQPQHF
D: .
J: TRBJ1-5
size: .
V: TRBV5-1

DNA: TGTGCCAGCAGCCAAGATACCTTGGTAGGCGAGCAGTACTTC
CDR3: CASSQDTLVGEQYF
D: .
J: TRBJ2-7
size: few
V: TRBV3-1

DNA: TGTGCCAGCAGCCCCCGGGGGAGGTGGGTGAACACTGAAGCTTTCTTT
CDR3: CASSPRGRWVNTEAFF
D: .
J: TRBJ1-1
size: .
V: TRBV7-9

DNA: TGTGCCAGCAGCTTAGTGAAGTTTTCTCAAGAGACCCAGTACTTC
CDR3: CASSLVKFSQETQYF
D: .
J: TRBJ2-5
size: .
V: TRBV7-6

DNA: TGCAGCATCCAAAGGACAGGGGGCGCGGATGAGCAGTTCTTC
CDR3: CSIQRTGGADEQFF
D: TRBD1
J: TRBJ2-1
size: .
V: TRBV29-1

DNA: TGTGCCAGCAGCCAAGATCGCCAGGAGCGCTATGGCTACACCTTC
CDR3: CASSQDRQERYGYTF
D: .
J: TRBJ1-2
size: .
V: TRBV4-2

DNA: TGTGCCAGCAGCTCACAGAGTAAGGGGCCGGCCCGCAATAACCCCTTTGACTTCGATACGCAGTATTTT
CDR3: CASSSQSKGPARNNPFDFDTQYF
D: .
J: TRBJ2-3
size: few
V: TRBV11-1

DNA: TGTGCCAGCAGTCCCGGGACAGGGGGAGGGGGCTCCTGCAATGAGCAGTTCTTC
CDR3: CASSPGTGGGGSCNEQFF
D: TRBD1
J: TRBJ2-1
size: once
V: TRBV28

DNA: TGTGCCAGCAGCTTTTCGACAGAGCTAATTGGAAACACCATATATTTT
CDR3: CASSFSTELIGNTIYF
D: .
J: TRBJ1-3
size: .
V: TRBV7-2

DNA: TGTGCCAGCAGCAGAAAACAACGCACCGGGGGGCTGTTTTTT
CDR3: CASSRKQRTGGLFF
D: .
J: TRBJ2-2
size: .
V: TRBV7-9

DNA: TGTGCCAGCAGACCGGCCGGAGATAGCAATCAGCCCCAGCATTTT
CDR3: CASRPAGDSNQPQHF
D: .
J: TRBJ1-5
size: few
V: TRBV6-5

DNA: TGTGCCAGCCTTAATACCGACAGGGATTCCTACAATGAGCAGTTCTTC
CDR3: CASLNTDRDSYNEQFF
D: TRBD1
J: TRBJ2-1
size: .
V: TRBV18

DNA: TGCGCCAGCAGCCAAGATATGGCTGTACCCTATGGCTACACCTTC
CDR3: CASSQDMAVPYGYTF
D: .
J: TRBJ1-2
size: many
V: TRBV4-3

DNA: TGTGCCAGCAGCTTAGCGGGCGTTTATAGCAATCAGCCCCAGCATTTT
CDR3: CASSLAGVYSNQPQHF
D: .
J: TRBJ1-5
size: once
V: TRBV7-8

DNA: TGTGCCAGCGGGAGGGGGGAGGGTCGGATCAACACTGAAGCTTTCTTT
CDR3: CASGRGEGRINTEAFF
D: .
J: TRBJ1-1
size: .
V: TRBV7-3

DNA: TGTGCCAGCAGCTTAAGGAGGGAACGGGAGGTTTACGAGCAGTACTTC
CDR3: CASSLRREREVYEQYF
D: TRBD2
J: TRBJ2-7
size: .
V: TRBV7-2

DNA: TGTGCCAGCAGTTCCAGGCCGGCGGGGACTAATGAAAAACTGTTTTTT
CDR3: CASSSRPAGTNEKLFF
D: .
J: TRBJ1-4
size: few
V: TRBV27

DNA: TGTGCCAGCAGCCTAGGGACTAGCGAAGTAGAAGAGACCCAGTACTTC
CDR3: CASSLGTSEVEETQYF
D: TRBD2
J: TRBJ2-5
size: many
V: TRBV14

DNA: TGTGCCATCAGTGAAAGTAGCGGGGGGGCCGATGAGCAGTTCTTC
CDR3: CAISESSGGADEQFF
D: TRBD2
J: TRBJ2-1
size: .
V: TRBV10-3

DNA: TGCAGCGTTAAAGGGCCCGGGGACTATGGCTACACCTTC
CDR3: CSVKGPGDYGYTF
D: .
J: TRBJ1-2
size: few
V: TRBV29-1

DNA: TGTGCCACCAGCAGAGAGTCAGATACGCAGTATTTT
CDR3: CATSRESDTQYF
D: .
J: TRBJ2-3
size: .
V: TRBV15

DNA: TGTGCCAGCAGTTTATGGGGGGTCGGGCAGCCCCAGCATTTT
CDR3: CASSLWGVGQPQHF
D: .
J: TRBJ1-5
size: .
V: TRBV28

DNA: TGTGCCAGCAGTTTAACGGGGGCGCGAGATACGCAGTATTTT
CDR3: CASSLTGARDTQYF
D: .
J: TRBJ2-3
size: .
V: TRBV12-3/TRBV12-4

DNA: TGTGCCAGCAGTTATGAGGGACGAAATGGCTACACCTTC
CDR3: CASSYEGRNGYTF
D: .
J: TRBJ1-2
size: many
V: TRBV6-2/TRBV6-3

DNA: TGTGCCAGCAGCCGCGGGACTAGCGTAAATGAGCAGTTCTTC
CDR3: CASSRGTSVNEQFF
D: TRBD2
J: TRBJ2-1
size: few
V: TRBV7-2

DNA: TGCGCCAGCAGCGTACCCCCGGACCCTGAAGCTTTCTTT
CDR3: CASSVPPDPEAFF
D: .
J: TRBJ1-1
size: .
V: TRBV5-1

DNA: TGTGCCAGCAGTTTATCGAGAAAACTAGCGGGGGTCCACAATGAGCAGTTCTTC
CDR3: CASSLSRKLAGVHNEQFF
D: TRBD2
J: TRBJ2-1
size: few
V: TRBV27

DNA: TGCAGTGCTAGCCCCAGGGGCTGGGGTGAGCAGTTCTTC
CDR3: CSASPRGWGEQFF
D: .
J: TRBJ2-1
size: many
V: TRBV20-1

DNA: TGCGCCAGCAGCGTGGAACCGGCAACTAATGAAAAACTGTTTTTT
CDR3: CASSVEPATNEKLFF
D: .
J: TRBJ1-4
size: .
V: TRBV5-1

DNA: TGTGCCAGCAGTATACTAAGGACAGGTCGCATCCCTGGGGCCAACGTCCTGACTTTC
CDR3: CASSILRTGRIPGANVLTF
D: TRBD1
J: TRBJ2-6
size: few
V: TRBV12-3/TRBV12-4

DNA: TGCAGCGTCCTTAACGTCCAGCAGTACTTC
CDR3: CSVLNVQQYF
D: .
J: TRBJ2-5
size: .
V: TRBV29-1

DNA: TGCAGTGCTGAGGACGCAGTACCCAATGAGCAGTACTTC
CDR3: CSAEDAVPNEQYF
D: .
J: TRBJ2-7
size: .
V: TRBV20-1

DNA: TGTGCCAGCTCACCACAGGGGGCTCGGGAGACCCAGTACTTC
CDR3: CASSPQGARETQYF
D: TRBD1
J: TRBJ2-5
size: many
V: TRBV6-5

DNA: TGTGCCAGCAGCTTAAATGGACAGGGGAACACCGGGGAGCTGTTTTTT
CDR3: CASSLNGQGNTGELFF
D: TRBD1
J: TRBJ2-2
size: .
V: TRBV7-3